This T cell receptor beta chain was captured in a study of control samples from healthy donors and cancer patients. This clone was detected only once. Germline V CDR1 and CDR2: LNHDA, SQIVND (reference sequence). The J segment lost 4 bases and the V segment lost 3 bases, leaving 7 bases of the junction unmatched. This CDR3 spans 15 amino acids. Using immunoSEQ multiplex PCR, the repertoire was profiled, and TCRdb retains in-frame clones only, with some absent. This sample has 120,000 or so clones, with about 87% found just once. This TCR was recovered from a man in his thirties or forties in good health. The sequencing sample was made of blood. The genes are TRBV19 and TRBJ1-2; 8 bases are a match to TRBD1. The CDR3 spells CASSITGQARYGYTF. CDR3 in DNA: TGTGCCAGTAGTATTACGGGACAGGCCCGCTATGGCTACACCTTC.